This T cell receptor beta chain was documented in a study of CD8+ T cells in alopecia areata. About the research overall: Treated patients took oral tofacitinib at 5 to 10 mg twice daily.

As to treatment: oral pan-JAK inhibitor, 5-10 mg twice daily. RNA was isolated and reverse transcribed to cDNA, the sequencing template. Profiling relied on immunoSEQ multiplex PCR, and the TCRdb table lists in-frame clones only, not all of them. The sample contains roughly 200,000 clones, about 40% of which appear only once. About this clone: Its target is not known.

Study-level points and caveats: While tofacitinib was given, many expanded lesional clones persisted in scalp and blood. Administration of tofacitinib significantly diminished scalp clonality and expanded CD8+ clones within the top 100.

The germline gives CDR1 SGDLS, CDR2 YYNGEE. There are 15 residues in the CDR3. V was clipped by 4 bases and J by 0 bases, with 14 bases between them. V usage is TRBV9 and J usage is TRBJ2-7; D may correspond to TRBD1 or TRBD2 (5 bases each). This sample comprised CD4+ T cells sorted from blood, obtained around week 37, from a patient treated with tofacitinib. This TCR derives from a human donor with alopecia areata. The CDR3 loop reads CASSRFEGSSYEQYF. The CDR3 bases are TGTGCCAGCAGCCGATTTGAGGGGAGCTCCTACGAGCAGTACTTC.